This T cell receptor (beta chain) derives from a study of T-cell reconstitution after alpha-beta-depleted transplantation in children. A remark on this clonotype: The target antigen is unknown.

Regarding the study as a whole: In patients about two months after transplant, alpha-beta T cells reportedly arose from several hundred expanded graft clones. A year post-transplant, T-cell counts and diversity derived mostly from newly produced T cells.

Using unique molecular identifiers, the investigators prepared the TCRbeta library. TCRdb fed the PCR reads into MiXCR, producing one record per CDR3 protein. This sample carries fewer than 700,000 distinct CDR3 sequences, 10% to 15% of them seen once, and the ten largest clones take about 2.2%. This sequence originates from a male patient between 5 and 17 years old who had a stem cell transplant for acute myeloid leukemia, so the T cells may come from the graft donor. Material: PBMCs, mostly from graft donor cells, obtained 360 days after TCRalphabeta/CD19-depleted stem cell transplant.

The CDR3 DNA is TGTGCCAGCAGTCTTATAGCGGGAGGGACCTACGAGCAGTACTTC. Translated: CASSLIAGGTYEQYF. The chain has TRBV28 and TRBJ2-7, with 11 bases fitting TRBD2. CDR3 size: 15 residues. V was clipped by 5 bases and J by 2 bases; unmatched bases: 5. The germline CDR1 and CDR2 sequences are MDHEN and SYDVKM.